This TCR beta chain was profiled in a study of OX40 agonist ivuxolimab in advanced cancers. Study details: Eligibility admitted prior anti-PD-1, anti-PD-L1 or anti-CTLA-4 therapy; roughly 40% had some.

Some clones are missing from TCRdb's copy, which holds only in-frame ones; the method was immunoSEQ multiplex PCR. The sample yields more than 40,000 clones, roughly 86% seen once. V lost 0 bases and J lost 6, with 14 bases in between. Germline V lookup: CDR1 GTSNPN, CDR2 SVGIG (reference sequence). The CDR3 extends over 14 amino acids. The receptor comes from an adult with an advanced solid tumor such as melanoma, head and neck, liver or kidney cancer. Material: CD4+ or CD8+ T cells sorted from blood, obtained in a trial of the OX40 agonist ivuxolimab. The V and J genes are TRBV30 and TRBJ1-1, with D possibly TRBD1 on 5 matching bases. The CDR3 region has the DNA TGTGCCTGGAGTGTACCAGGACATTCCCCTGAAGCTTTCTTT. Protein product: CAWSVPGHSPEAFF.